There are many counts of the clone carrying this T cell receptor beta chain. Its matching antigen is unknown. TCRdb reprocessed the reads with MiXCR, giving one entry per CDR3 protein. The sample lists fewer than 350,000 distinct CDR3 sequences, about 17% occurring once. The data stem from a study of T cell repertoires in cytomegalovirus infection. Overall study: Public TCR beta signatures provided an indication of both CMV infection and a matching HLA type. The study's findings and limits: Clonotypes of TCR beta that were HLA-C-restricted and CMV-specific dominated the ex vivo response. There were carriers of CMV plus the relevant HLA, and cumulative public TCR beta family frequency identified them.

Unmatched junction bases numbered 6, after V lost 3 bases and J lost 8 bases. Germline V CDR1 and CDR2: SGHTA, FQGNSA. This CDR3 is 14 amino acids long. The gene calls are TRBV7-2 and TRBJ1-4, with 7 bases matching TRBD1. This clonotype originated in a human donor in good health (CMV status not recorded). Some clones in this sample may be carry-over from other donors' samples. The specimen sequenced was PBMCs. Here the CDR3 reads CASSFRQGREKLFF. The CDR3 coding sequence is TGTGCCAGCAGCTTCCGACAGGGAAGGGAAAAACTGTTTTTT.